The 25 T cell receptor beta chains given below trace back to one sample, sequenced in a study of shared clonotypes between healthy human individuals. The protocol was immunoSEQ multiplex PCR, while the TCRdb copy is restricted to in-frame clones and leaves out a portion. This table has some 1.5 million clones, around 98% appearing once. The sequencing input was naive CD4+ T cells sorted from blood. Subset defined: CD45RA+ positively selected. The receptors here all came from a young man in good health.

Comment on this clone: Different DNA sequences within this sample yield the same CDR3. The V call is TRBV18, the J call TRBJ2-1; D is perhaps TRBD2 (6 bases). The CDR3 is 16 amino acids. V shed 2 bases and J shed 1 base, with 12 bases lying between them. The germline CDR1 and CDR2 sequences are KGHSH and LQKENI. The CDR3 sequence: CASSPLGSGSYNEQFF. The CDR3 DNA reads TGTGCCAGCTCACCATTGGGGAGCGGGTCCTACAATGAGCAGTTCTTC.

V gene TRBV2 combines with J gene TRBJ1-4; possibly TRBD1 for D (5 bases). V was clipped by 7 bases and J by 11 bases, with 20 bases between them. CDR1 and CDR2 (germline): SNHLY, FYNNEI. The CDR3 totals 14 residues. CDR3 in DNA: TGTGCCAGCACCGAGGGGACCAAGTTAGGGAAACTGTTTTTT. This encodes CASTEGTKLGKLFF.

The chain links TRBV9 to TRBJ2-7, with a tentative D call TRBD1 (6 bases). This CDR3 is 14 amino acids long. V was clipped by 4 bases and J by 1 base, with 12 bases between them. The V gene's germline CDR1 is SGDLS and CDR2 YYNGEE. The CDR3 nucleotides are TGTGCCAGCAGCCCCTGGACAGAGTCCTACGAGCAGTACTTC. This sequence encodes CASSPWTESYEQYF.

The rearrangement uses TRBV30 and TRBJ1-1, with D perhaps matching TRBD1 (5 bases). Trimming took off 3 bases at V and 4 bases at J, with 18 bases between the two ends. Germline V gene sequence: CDR1 GTSNPN, CDR2 SVGIG (reference sequence). The CDR3 extends over 15 amino acids. The DNA of the CDR3 is TGTGCCTGGAGCCGGGTCGGGGCCTGGGTCACTGAAGCTTTCTTT. This translates into CAWSRVGAWVTEAFF.

CDR3 sequence: CASSNRDRRVLAGSIGELFF. In nucleotides, the CDR3 is TGTGCCAGCAGCAACCGGGACAGAAGAGTACTAGCGGGGTCTATCGGGGAGCTGTTTTTT. The chain couples TRBV5-5 to TRBJ2-2, with 10 bases identical to TRBD2. The V and J ends lost 4 bases and 7 bases, in that order; junction bases with no gene match: 22. The CDR3 contains 20 residues. Germline V gene sequence: CDR1 SGHKS, CDR2 YYEKEE (reference sequence). Looking up the rest from reference TRBV5-5 and TRBJ2-2 gives the full variable domain: DAGVTQSPTHLIKTRGQQVTLRCSPISGHKSVSWYQQVLGQGPQFIFQYYEKEERGRGNFPDRFSARQFPNYSSELNVNALLLGDSALYLCASSNRDRRVLAGSIGELFFGEGSRLTVL.

The V and J genes are TRBV4-2 and TRBJ2-4, with TRBD2 matching over 15 bases. Germline CDR1 is LGHNA and CDR2 is YNFKEQ. V was pared by 3 bases and J by 4 bases, with 19 bases of the junction left unmatched. CDR3 length equals 22 residues. DNA of the CDR3: TGTGCCAGCAGCCACGGGACTAGCGGGAGGCTATTGGTTCCGGCCCTTAAAAACATTCAGTACTTC. This encodes CASSHGTSGRLLVPALKNIQYF.

As to this clone: The same CDR3 also results from other DNA sequences found in this sample. The V and J genes are TRBV7-9 and TRBJ1-4, with TRBD1 identical over 9 bases. This CDR3 spans 14 amino acids. Germline lookup yields CDR1 SEHNR and CDR2 FQNEAQ (reference sequence). Losses at the gene ends were 3 bases for V and 8 bases for J; bases not matched to a gene: 4. The CDR3 DNA reads as TGTGCCAGCAGCTTGGGACAGGGTCGCGAAAAACTGTTTTTT. As protein: CASSLGQGREKLFF.

The rearrangement joins TRBV6-5 to TRBJ2-1; D possibly corresponds to TRBD1 (7 bases). This CDR3 has 15 residues. V was trimmed by 6 bases and J by 7 bases, leaving 19 bases between them. From germline, CDR1 is MNHEY and CDR2 SVGAGI. CDR3 nucleotides: TGTGCCAGCAGGCCAGGGGGGAGAAAAGGTAATGAGCAGTTCTTC. Translating gives CASRPGGRKGNEQFF.

J is TRBJ1-5 and V is TRBV5-5; no firm D call. The CDR3 is made up of 15 amino acids. Germline V gene sequence: CDR1 SGHKS, CDR2 YYEKEE (reference sequence). The V and J ends lost 2 bases and 0 bases respectively, with 9 bases between them. The CDR3 is CASSLTVDSNQPQHF. The CDR3, as DNA: TGTGCCAGCAGCTTAACAGTTGATAGCAATCAGCCCCAGCATTTT.

Of note for this clone: In the same sample, other DNA sequences code for this CDR3. The chain is built from TRBV13 and TRBJ1-3; D unresolved. Germline CDR1 PRHDT, CDR2 FYEKMQ (reference sequence). The CDR3 covers 14 residues. The V end lost 0 bases, the J end lost 0 bases, and 3 bases lay between the germline ends. The CDR3 sequence is CASSLGSSGNTIYF. The CDR3 nucleotides are TGTGCCAGCAGCTTAGGTAGCTCTGGAAACACCATATATTTT.

The rearrangement uses TRBV30 and TRBJ2-5; 9 bases line up with TRBD2. Germline CDR1 and CDR2: GTSNPN and SVGIG (reference sequence). J gave up 2 bases and V 4 bases, and 2 bases lay outside the gene matches. This CDR3 is built from 13 residues. CDR3 DNA sequence: TGTGCCTGGACGGGACTAGCTCAAGAGACCCAGTACTTC. Translating gives CAWTGLAQETQYF.

The DNA of the CDR3 is TGCGCCAGCAGCCAGGCAGGGGGTGGTAGGGAAAAACTGTTTTTT. This encodes CASSQAGGGREKLFF. The rearrangement uses TRBV4-3 and TRBJ1-4, with 7 nucleotides matching TRBD1. Germline trimming cut 3 bases from V and 8 bases from J; bases unmatched to any gene: 9. There are 15 residues in the CDR3. Germline assignment: CDR1 LGHNA and CDR2 YSLEER.

The chain joins TRBV2 to TRBJ1-4; D is unclear. Trimming removed 4 bases at V and 7 bases at J, with 13 bases between. The CDR3 sequence is 14 residues long. CDR1 and CDR2 from the germline V gene are SNHLY and FYNNEI. This CDR3 is CASSVSPTAEKLFF. The CDR3 DNA is TGTGCCAGCAGTGTGTCCCCAACAGCTGAAAAACTGTTTTTT. The whole variable domain, filled in from reference TRBV2 and TRBJ1-4, reads EPEVTQTPSHQVTQMGQEVILRCVPISNHLYFYWYRQILGQKVEFLVSFYNNEISEKSEIFDDQFSVERPDGSNFTLKIRSTKLEDSAMYFCASSVSPTAEKLFFGSGTQLSVL.

The J gene is TRBJ2-7, the V gene TRBV6-1, with TRBD1 identical over 10 bases. J was trimmed by 0 bases and V by 3 bases; bases with no gene match: 11. CDR1 MNHNS and CDR2 SASEGT come from the germline V gene. The CDR3 loop spans 18 amino acids. The CDR3 region has the DNA TGTGCCAGCAGTGATTATCGGGGACAGGGGCTTTACTCCTACGAGCAGTACTTC. Encoded protein: CASSDYRGQGLYSYEQYF.

This clone has just one count. The genes are TRBV2 and TRBJ2-5; 9 bases agree with TRBD2. Trimming took 5 bases from V and 2 from J; bases not matched to a gene: 3. The CDR3 is 14 amino acids. Germline V CDR1 and CDR2: SNHLY, FYNNEI. The CDR3 spells CASSQTSGQETQYF. In DNA, the CDR3 is TGTGCCAGCAGTCAGACTAGCGGTCAAGAGACCCAGTACTTC. Using reference TRBV2 and TRBJ2-5 for the parts outside the CDR3, the full variable domain is EPEVTQTPSHQVTQMGQEVILRCVPISNHLYFYWYRQILGQKVEFLVSFYNNEISEKSEIFDDQFSVERPDGSNFTLKIRSTKLEDSAMYFCASSQTSGQETQYFGPGTRLLVL.

The chain is built from TRBV29-1 and TRBJ2-5; 9 bases are shared with TRBD1. CDR3 length: 13 residues. V lost 5 bases, J lost 5 bases, and 6 bases stayed unmatched. Looked up from germline, CDR1 is SQVTM and CDR2 is ANQGSEA. The CDR3 DNA follows: TGCAGCGTTCAGGGACAGGGTGATGAGACCCAGTACTTC. Translated: CSVQGQGDETQYF. Complete variable domain (other parts from reference TRBV29-1 and TRBJ2-5): SAVISQKPSRDICQRGTSLTIQCQVDSQVTMMFWYRQQPGQSLTLIATANQGSEATYESGFVIDKFPISRPNLTFSTLTVSNMSPEDSSIYLCSVQGQGDETQYFGPGTRLLVL.

V usage is TRBV2 and J usage is TRBJ1-4, with D possibly being TRBD1 (5 bases). The V and J ends lost 3 bases and 8 bases respectively, with 13 bases between them. CDR3 length: 14 residues. Germline CDR1 is SNHLY and CDR2 is FYNNEI. CDR3 loop: CASSDPGWDEKLFF. In nucleotides, the CDR3 is TGTGCCAGCAGTGACCCCGGCTGGGACGAAAAACTGTTTTTT. Filled out from reference TRBV2 and TRBJ1-4, the complete variable domain reads EPEVTQTPSHQVTQMGQEVILRCVPISNHLYFYWYRQILGQKVEFLVSFYNNEISEKSEIFDDQFSVERPDGSNFTLKIRSTKLEDSAMYFCASSDPGWDEKLFFGSGTQLSVL.

The chain joins TRBV19 to TRBJ2-4, with TRBD1 matching 7 bases. The trim removed 1 base at V and 1 base at J, leaving 10 bases unmatched. CDR1 is LNHDA and CDR2 is SQIVND in the germline V gene (reference sequence). This CDR3 has 18 residues. CDR3 coding DNA: TGTGCCAGTAGTATAGCGGGTGAGGGGGCGTTGGCCAAAAACATTCAGTACTTC. This sequence encodes CASSIAGEGALAKNIQYF.

The chain carries TRBV11-2 and TRBJ2-7, with 7 bases matching TRBD1. CDR1 is SGHAT, CDR2 FQNNGV, per germline. Trimming removed 1 base from V and 6 bases from J; junction bases left unmatched: 9. The CDR3 runs 15 residues. The CDR3 loop is CASSLAGAGGSEQYF. The CDR3, as DNA: TGTGCCAGCAGCTTAGCAGGTGCAGGGGGAAGCGAGCAGTACTTC.

The chain has TRBV18 and TRBJ2-5; D may be TRBD1 (6 bases). Between the trimmed V and J ends, which lost 2 bases and 4 bases, there was a span of 11 bases. Germline-derived CDR1 and CDR2 are KGHSH and LQKENI. The CDR3 covers 14 residues. CDR3 nucleotides: TGTGCCAGCTCACCAGCGGCAGGGGCAGAGACCCAGTACTTC. Amino acid sequence: CASSPAAGAETQYF.

The chain couples TRBV5-6 to TRBJ1-5; tentative D call: TRBD1 (5 bases). V lost 3 bases and J 2 bases, leaving 15 bases between the germline ends. Germline V gene sequence: CDR1 SGHDT, CDR2 YYEEEE. This CDR3 contains 16 residues. The CDR3 here is CASSYRTGGGNQPQHF. The CDR3 DNA follows: TGTGCCAGCAGCTATCGGACCGGGGGAGGCAATCAGCCCCAGCATTTT.

The chain carries TRBV4-2 and TRBJ2-2; D gene uncertain. V was pared by 4 bases and J by 2 bases, with 2 bases between. The CDR3 has 12 residues. CDR1 LGHNA and CDR2 YNFKEQ come from the germline V gene. Here the CDR3 reads CASSRNTGELFF. CDR3 nucleotide sequence: TGTGCCAGCAGCCGAAACACCGGGGAGCTGTTTTTT.

A single count supports this clone. The chain uses TRBV6-1 and TRBJ2-7; D perhaps matches TRBD2 (6 bases). The CDR3 consists of 17 residues. Germline V gene lookup returns CDR1 MNHNS and CDR2 SASEGT. Trimming shortened V by 3 bases and J by 1 base, and 19 bases separated the two germline ends. CDR3 protein: CASSDPPFTSRSYEQYF. As DNA, the CDR3 is TGTGCCAGCAGTGACCCACCTTTTACTAGCAGGTCCTACGAGCAGTACTTC.

The chain carries TRBV7-2 and TRBJ2-3, with unresolved D. The CDR3 totals 16 residues. The V end was cut by 5 bases, the J end by 2 bases, with 17 bases between. Germline CDR1 and CDR2: SGHTA and FQGNSA. The CDR3 DNA reads as TGTGCCAGCAGCCCACCGTTTAAAGGGCTCACAGATACGCAGTATTTT. Its translation is CASSPPFKGLTDTQYF.

This clone was detected once. The chain carries TRBV5-6 and TRBJ2-7; 7 bases align to TRBD2. The CDR3 is made up of 13 amino acids. CDR1 and CDR2 from the germline V gene are SGHDT and YYEEEE. With 2 bases clipped from V and 6 bases from J, the junction kept 5 bases outside the gene matches. The CDR3 reads CASSFWGRGEQYF. In DNA form, the CDR3 reads TGTGCCAGCAGCTTTTGGGGGAGGGGCGAGCAGTACTTC.